The rows below give T cell receptor beta chains drawn from one sample of a study of blood T cell repertoires in COVID-19. Repertoires were generated with immunoSEQ multiplex PCR, while TCRdb's copy carries only in-frame clones and drops some. The data show roughly 19,000 clones, about 91% seen once. The sample was PBMCs or T cells enriched from blood (not recorded which). The receptors stem from a woman in her twenties or thirties who had recovered from COVID-19. Both conserved end residues are part of each CDR3. A D gene is named only where the DNA matches it firmly. Where a row states a size, it is once, few, many or the class of an expanded clone; other rows omit it.

D gene	J gene	clone size	V gene	CDR3 protein	CDR3 DNA
-	TRBJ1-1	once	TRBV5-1	CASSLELNRNTEAFF	TGCGCCAGCAGCTTGGAGCTTAACCGAAACACTGAAGCTTTCTTT
TRBD1	TRBJ2-2	-	TRBV7-9	CASRSGQGSITGELFF	TGTGCCAGCAGGTCCGGACAGGGTAGTATCACCGGGGAGCTGTTTTTT
TRBD2	TRBJ2-1	-	TRBV9	CASSPLAGFYNEQFF	TGTGCCAGCAGCCCACTAGCGGGGTTTTACAATGAGCAGTTCTTC
TRBD1	TRBJ2-1	-	TRBV18	CASSLPTGTGGVEQFF	TGTGCCAGCTCACTTCCGACCGGGACAGGGGGTGTTGAGCAGTTCTTC
-	TRBJ2-1	-	TRBV4-2	CASSQENYGYNEQFF	TGTGCCAGCAGCCAAGAAAACTATGGCTACAATGAGCAGTTCTTC
TRBD1	TRBJ2-7	-	TRBV24-1	CATSAVGTGAYEQYF	TGTGCCACCAGTGCCGTCGGGACAGGGGCCTACGAGCAGTACTTC
-	TRBJ1-1	-	TRBV4-1	CASSQDEWDKNTEAFF	TGCGCCAGCAGCCAAGATGAATGGGACAAAAACACTGAAGCTTTCTTT
TRBD1	TRBJ2-2	-	TRBV19	CASSITRGQGTGELFF	TGTGCCAGTAGTATCACCCGGGGACAGGGCACCGGGGAGCTGTTTTTT
-	TRBJ2-7	-	TRBV10-3	CAISDPAGSYEQYF	TGTGCCATCAGTGACCCGGCGGGGAGCTACGAGCAGTACTTC
-	TRBJ1-5	-	TRBV7-8	CASSLRADSGNQPQHF	TGTGCCAGCAGCCTAAGGGCGGACAGTGGCAATCAGCCCCAGCATTTT
-	TRBJ2-5	-	TRBV27	CASSRALGPQETQYF	TGTGCCAGCAGTCGAGCCCTGGGCCCACAAGAGACCCAGTACTTC
TRBD1	TRBJ2-7	-	TRBV19	CASRLTGVDEQYF	TGTGCCAGTAGGCTGACAGGGGTGGACGAGCAGTACTTC
TRBD2	TRBJ2-2	-	TRBV19	CASSGGGNTGELFF	TGTGCCAGTAGCGGCGGGGGGAACACCGGGGAGCTGTTTTTT
-	TRBJ2-1	once	TRBV19	CASNNREREQFF	TGTGCCAGTAATAACAGGGAACGCGAGCAGTTCTTC
TRBD1	TRBJ1-5	-	TRBV28	CASTRTGVGNQPQHF	TGTGCCAGCACCCGGACAGGTGTGGGCAATCAGCCCCAGCATTTT
-	TRBJ2-7	-	TRBV2	CASSVRWQGLEQYF	TGTGCCAGCAGTGTAAGGTGGCAGGGACTGGAGCAGTACTTC
-	TRBJ1-2	few	TRBV9	CASSVAQASRYTF	TGTGCCAGCAGCGTAGCACAGGCCTCAAGGTACACCTTC
-	TRBJ1-2	-	TRBV3-1/TRBV3-2	CASSQDLGYTF	TGTGCCAGCAGCCAAGATCTGGGCTACACCTTC
-	TRBJ2-7	-	TRBV29-1	CSVVTGPYEQYF	TGCAGCGTTGTGACAGGCCCCTACGAGCAGTACTTC
-	TRBJ1-1	-	TRBV14	CASSQIFPITEAFF	TGTGCCAGCAGCCAAATCTTCCCTATAACTGAAGCTTTCTTT
TRBD1	TRBJ1-5	-	TRBV28	CASSRTGSSNQPQHF	TGTGCCAGCAGCCGGACAGGATCTAGCAATCAGCCCCAGCATTTT
-	TRBJ1-6	-	TRBV5-4	CASSRRALPANSPLHF	TGTGCCAGCAGCCGGCGGGCCTTACCGGCCAATTCACCCCTCCACTTT
-	TRBJ2-7	-	TRBV3-1/TRBV3-2	CASSRPPGHEQYF	TGTGCCAGCAGCCGCCCGCCAGGCCACGAGCAGTACTTC
-	TRBJ2-2	-	TRBV4-3	CASSQVDTGELFF	TGCGCCAGCAGCCAAGTAGACACCGGGGAGCTGTTTTTT
-	TRBJ2-6	-	TRBV28	CASGGGLSGANVLTF	TGTGCCAGTGGGGGCGGGCTCTCTGGGGCCAACGTCCTGACTTTC
TRBD2	TRBJ2-1	-	TRBV28	CASSPGLAGGPNEQFF	TGTGCCAGCAGTCCCGGACTAGCGGGGGGGCCCAATGAGCAGTTCTTC
-	TRBJ1-1	-	TRBV7-8	CASSSETGTEAFF	TGTGCCAGCAGCTCGGAAACAGGGACTGAAGCTTTCTTT
-	TRBJ1-1	-	TRBV25-1	CASSDGGPFTEAFF	TGTGCCAGCAGTGATGGAGGCCCGTTCACTGAAGCTTTCTTT
-	TRBJ1-1	-	TRBV19	CASSIHTGSVTEAFF	TGTGCCAGTAGTATCCACACAGGGTCGGTCACTGAAGCTTTCTTT
-	TRBJ2-7	-	TRBV5-6	CASSLQLHAGTYEQYF	TGTGCCAGCAGCTTGCAATTACACGCGGGGACCTACGAGCAGTACTTC
TRBD1	TRBJ2-2	-	TRBV3-1/TRBV3-2	CASSQTGAGELFF	TGTGCCAGCAGCCAGACAGGGGCCGGGGAGCTGTTTTTT
-	TRBJ2-3	-	TRBV29-1	CSVGGQGSAQYF	TGCAGCGTTGGGGGTCAGGGAAGCGCGCAGTATTTT
-	TRBJ1-2	-	TRBV11-1	CASSLTDDYGYTF	TGTGCCAGCAGCTTAACAGACGACTATGGCTACACCTTC
-	TRBJ1-4	-	TRBV27	CASRQATNEKLFF	TGTGCCAGCAGACAGGCCACTAATGAAAAACTGTTTTTT
-	TRBJ1-2	-	TRBV5-3	CARSPYRLILLANYGYTF	TGTGCCAGAAGCCCCTACCGTCTGATTCTATTGGCTAACTATGGCTACACCTTC
-	TRBJ2-2	-	TRBV20-1	CSASRDTNTGELFF	TGCAGTGCTAGTAGGGACACCAACACCGGGGAGCTGTTTTTT
-	TRBJ2-7	-	TRBV2	CASSEQRPKTYEQYF	TGTGCCAGCAGTGAACAGCGCCCTAAAACCTACGAGCAGTACTTC
-	TRBJ1-1	-	TRBV5-1	CASSLARGATEAFF	TGCGCCAGCAGCTTGGCCCGGGGGGCCACTGAAGCTTTCTTT
TRBD1	TRBJ2-7	-	TRBV14	CASSQDSGTGVYEQYF	TGTGCCAGCAGCCAAGATTCCGGGACAGGAGTTTACGAGCAGTACTTC
-	TRBJ1-4	once	TRBV4-1	CASSQDPHSFNEKLFF	TGCGCCAGCAGCCAAGATCCGCACAGCTTCAATGAAAAACTGTTTTTT
-	TRBJ1-2	-	TRBV5-4	CASSLVANYGYTF	TGTGCCAGCAGCTTGGTAGCTAACTATGGCTACACCTTC
-	TRBJ2-7	-	TRBV11-2	CASSLAGVYEQYF	TGTGCCAGCAGCTTAGCGGGAGTCTACGAGCAGTACTTC
TRBD1	TRBJ1-2	once	TRBV18	CASSPQGAGGYTF	TGTGCCAGCTCACCACAGGGGGCAGGTGGCTACACCTTC
-	TRBJ1-2	-	TRBV6-8	CASYLEPHYYGYTF	TGTGCCAGCTATTTGGAACCCCACTATTATGGCTACACCTTC
-	TRBJ1-1	-	TRBV12-5	CASGWLSQTAMNTEAFF	TGTGCTAGTGGTTGGCTATCACAGACAGCGATGAACACTGAAGCTTTCTTT
-	TRBJ2-1	-	TRBV6-5	CASSYGTYNEQFF	TGTGCCAGCAGTTACGGGACTTACAATGAGCAGTTCTTC
TRBD1	TRBJ1-6	once	TRBV6-5	CAVTQGARDSPLHF	TGTGCCGTTACTCAGGGGGCTAGGGATTCACCCCTCCACTTT